This TCR beta chain was documented in a study of shared clonotypes between healthy human individuals. Study information: The composition of the donors was two women and a few men aged 18 to 49.

V was shortened by 0 bases and J by 5 bases, with 16 bases between the two germline ends. Per the germline V gene, CDR1 is LGHNA and CDR2 is YNFKEQ. The CDR3 is 17 residues long. DNA from unsorted PBMC was sequenced on ten immunoSEQ deep assay plates. Generated by immunoSEQ multiplex PCR, the TCRdb table keeps only in-frame clones and is missing some. The data show 520,000 or so clones, with 79% seen just once and around 13% held by the top ten. Donors comprised healthy HIV-negative adults lacking recent acute infections or vaccinations. The sample taken for sequencing was PBMCs. The TCR comes from a woman in her thirties or forties in good health. Some clones in this sample may be carry-over from other donors' samples. The gene calls are TRBV4-2 and TRBJ2-2; possibly TRBD1 for D (5 bases). CDR3 residues: CASSQDRWQGGTGELFF. The CDR3 region has the DNA TGTGCCAGCAGCCAAGATAGGTGGCAGGGCGGTACCGGGGAGCTGTTTTTT.